Here is one T cell receptor beta chain with its context. As yet, its antigen is unknown. As the template, RNA transcripts were used to amplify TCR beta CDR3 regions. An opening RT-PCR round employed HTBI primers and preceded a second-round multiplex PCR. A single record per CDR3 protein comes from TCRdb applying MiXCR to the multiplex PCR reads. This sample has about 160,000 distinct CDR3 sequences, with 39% found just once. The data belong to a study of Graves' ophthalmopathy and Graves' hyperthyroidism. Overall study findings and caveats: The model's ophthalmopathy progression predictions had more than 55% sensitivity and 72.22% specificity.

Germline V gene sequence: CDR1 MDHEN, CDR2 SYDVKM. The V end was cut by 10 bases, the J end by 5 bases, with 14 bases between. The CDR3 has 13 residues. The origin of this receptor is a young man with Graves' ophthalmopathy. The source material was peripheral blood. The rearrangement uses TRBV28 and TRBJ2-2; D is perhaps TRBD1 or TRBD2 (5 bases each). The CDR3 region has the DNA TGTGCCATCGGGGCCATGAGGACCGGGGAGCTGTTTTTT. Translated, it gives CAIGAMRTGELFF. Variable domain in full (rest from reference TRBV28 and TRBJ2-2): DVKVTQSSRYLVKRTGEKVFLECVQDMDHENMFWYRQDPGLGLRLIYFSYDVKMKEKGDIPEGYSVSREKKERFSLILESASTNQTSMYLCAIGAMRTGELFFGEGSRLTVL.